Listed here are 3 T cell receptor beta chains from one sample, sequenced in a study of PD-1 blockade in classical Hodgkin lymphoma. Described time point: cycle 4 day 1 (C4D1), after five to seven weeks of nivolumab. Each of the patients experienced relapse following autologous stem cell transplantation, and their brentuximab vedotin exposure differed. TCRdb keeps only in-frame clones here, not all; method: immunoSEQ multiplex PCR. The data contain approximately 110,000 clones, approximately 89% of them singletons. Sequenced material: peripheral blood mononuclear cells (PBMCs), taken before the fourth cycle of nivolumab. These receptors all stem from a human donor with classical Hodgkin lymphoma.

There are a few counts of this clone. This chain links TRBV6-6 with TRBJ2-7; the D gene is possibly TRBD1 (5 bases). Trimming removed 4 bases from V and 4 bases from J, with 8 bases in between. Per the germline V gene, CDR1 is MNHNY and CDR2 is SVGAGI (reference sequence). This CDR3 has 12 residues. CDR3 in amino acids: CASSSDSYEQYF. The CDR3 nucleotides read TGTGCCAGCAGTTCTGACAGTTACGAGCAGTACTTC.

The chain employs TRBV10-1 and TRBJ2-7; a weak D match, TRBD1 (5 bases). CDR1 is WNHNN and CDR2 is SYGVQD in the germline V gene (reference sequence). The CDR3 length is 16 residues. Trimming cost V 6 bases and J 1 base, with 19 bases left between them. CDR3 sequence reads: CASRKDTADGSYEQYF. The CDR3 nucleotides read TGCGCCAGCAGGAAGGACACAGCCGACGGGTCCTACGAGCAGTACTTC.

This clone showed up just once. V gene TRBV7-2 combines with J gene TRBJ1-1, with TRBD1 as a possible D gene (5 bases). This CDR3 spans 15 amino acids. Germline values: CDR1 SGHTA, CDR2 FQGNSA. The V end lost 5 bases, the J end lost 1 base, and 14 bases lay between the germline ends. CDR3 region: CASSLGGQSNTEAFF. CDR3 bases: TGTGCCAGCAGCCTCGGCGGACAATCGAACACTGAAGCTTTCTTT. The variable domain in full, with the rest retrieved from reference TRBV7-2 and TRBJ1-1, is GAGVSQSPSNKVTEKGKDVELRCDPISGHTALYWYRQSLGQGLEFLIYFQGNSAPDKSGLPSDRFSAERTGGSVSTLTIQRTQQEDSAVYLCASSLGGQSNTEAFFGQGTRLTVV.